The rows below give T cell receptor beta chains drawn from one sample of a study of persistence of HIV-infected CD4 T cells. Their antigens remain unidentified. The data were produced by immunoSEQ multiplex PCR, yet TCRdb's version contains in-frame clones alone and is incomplete. This table holds over 60,000 clones, 65% to 80% found once. Sequencing used CD4+ T cells sorted from PBMCs after roughly 18-hour stimulation, obtained from a patient who received antiretroviral therapy. These receptors all come from an adult man with HIV who was CMV-seropositive. The CDR3 runs from the conserved cysteine through the conserved F or W. A D gene is named only where the DNA matches it firmly. Only part of the rows carry a size: once, few, many, or a class if the clone is expanded.

TRBJ2-2 | - | TRBV27 | - | CASSLGFWLQGNTGELFF | TGTGCCAGCAGTTTGGGGTTTTGGTTACAGGGGAACACCGGGGAGCTGTTTTTT
TRBJ2-1 | - | TRBV7-6 | - | CASSSQGRQFF | TGTGCCAGCAGCTCTCAGGGGCGGCAGTTCTTC
TRBJ2-3 | - | TRBV15 | TRBD2 | CATSRGGSGVTDTQYF | TGTGCCACCAGCAGAGGGGGTAGCGGGGTCACAGATACGCAGTATTTT
TRBJ2-7 | - | TRBV12-5 | TRBD1 | CASGLVSQGVYEQYF | TGTGCTAGTGGTTTGGTATCGCAGGGGGTCTACGAGCAGTACTTC
TRBJ2-2 | - | TRBV19 | - | CASSISPRRTGELFF | TGTGCCAGTAGTATTAGTCCGAGGAGGACCGGGGAGCTGTTTTTT
TRBJ1-4 | - | TRBV5-1 | - | CASSPGGDEKLFF | TGCGCCAGCAGCCCCGGCGGGGATGAAAAACTGTTTTTT
TRBJ1-4 | once | TRBV5-1 | - | CASSLGGLSNEKLFF | TGCGCCAGCAGCTTGGGTGGACTTTCTAATGAAAAACTGTTTTTT
TRBJ2-2 | - | TRBV5-6 | - | CASGTGPNTGELFF | TGTGCCAGCGGGACGGGACCGAACACCGGGGAGCTGTTTTTT
TRBJ1-5 | - | TRBV6-5 | - | CASSGGKFSNQPQHF | TGTGCCAGCAGCGGGGGGAAATTTAGCAATCAGCCCCAGCATTTT
TRBJ2-2 | - | TRBV5-1 | - | CASRRDIVTGELFF | TGCGCCAGCAGAAGGGACATTGTGACCGGGGAGCTGTTTTTT
TRBJ2-6 | once | TRBV28 | - | CASSLAGIAGANVLTF | TGTGCCAGCAGCCTAGCAGGGATCGCCGGGGCCAACGTCCTGACTTTC
TRBJ1-5 | few | TRBV6-5 | TRBD1 | CASSYGRGRNQPQHF | TGTGCCAGCAGTTACGGCAGGGGGAGGAATCAGCCCCAGCATTTT
TRBJ2-2 | once | TRBV4-2 | TRBD2 | CASSRQTSGGSNTGELFF | TGTGCCAGCAGCCGTCAGACTAGCGGGGGATCAAACACCGGGGAGCTGTTTTTT
TRBJ2-7 | once | TRBV19 | TRBD1 | CASSPTGSYEQYF | TGTGCCAGTAGCCCGACAGGGAGCTACGAGCAGTACTTC
TRBJ2-1 | - | TRBV10-3 | TRBD1 | CAISGQGNEQFF | TGTGCCATCAGTGGACAGGGTAATGAGCAGTTCTTC
TRBJ1-2 | - | TRBV2 | - | CASSEYRRTNYGYTF | TGTGCCAGCAGTGAGTACAGGCGTACTAACTATGGCTACACCTTC
TRBJ1-5 | - | TRBV27 | TRBD1 | CASSSSTGAGQPQHF | TGTGCCAGCAGTTCCTCGACAGGGGCTGGGCAGCCCCAGCATTTT
TRBJ2-7 | - | TRBV29-1 | - | CSVRGKGSGASYEQYF | TGCAGCGTCCGGGGTAAGGGGTCGGGGGCGTCCTACGAGCAGTACTTC
TRBJ2-4 | - | TRBV28 | TRBD1 | CATATAVPGQGAKNIQYF | TGTGCCACCGCTACCGCCGTCCCGGGACAGGGGGCCAAAAACATTCAGTACTTC
TRBJ1-3 | - | TRBV19 | - | CASSITATGNTIYF | TGTGCCAGTAGTATAACAGCTACTGGAAACACCATATATTTT
TRBJ1-5 | - | TRBV7-6 | - | CASSPDRYQPQHF | TGTGCCAGCAGCCCCGACAGGTATCAGCCCCAGCATTTT
TRBJ2-1 | - | TRBV4-1 | TRBD2 | CASSQLSGGALNEQFF | TGCGCCAGCAGCCAGCTTAGCGGGGGGGCTCTCAATGAGCAGTTCTTC
TRBJ1-1 | - | TRBV29-1 | TRBD1 | CSASPQGTEAFF | TGCAGCGCTTCACCACAGGGGACTGAAGCTTTCTTT
TRBJ2-7 | - | TRBV3-1/TRBV3-2 | - | CASSRRARSYEQYF | TGTGCCAGCAGCCGGAGGGCCCGCTCCTACGAGCAGTACTTC
TRBJ1-4 | - | TRBV7-9 | - | CASSLRLQGEKLFF | TGTGCCAGCAGCTTACGTCTTCAAGGCGAAAAACTGTTTTTT
TRBJ1-4 | - | TRBV9 | - | CASSFLGATNEKLFF | TGTGCCAGCAGCTTTCTCGGGGCAACTAATGAAAAACTGTTTTTT
TRBJ1-2 | - | TRBV15 | TRBD1 | CATSRGGQPYGYTF | TGTGCCACCAGCAGAGGGGGACAGCCCTATGGCTACACCTTC
TRBJ1-5 | once | TRBV6-5 | - | CASSPQPNSNQPQHF | TGTGCCAGCAGCCCCCAACCAAATAGCAATCAGCCCCAGCATTTT
TRBJ1-1 | - | TRBV28 | TRBD1 | CASSSERTGRKAFF | TGTGCCAGCAGTTCTGAAAGGACAGGGAGGAAGGCTTTCTTT
TRBJ1-5 | few | TRBV6-1 | TRBD1 | CASSEGQGRMKPQHF | TGTGCCAGCAGTGAAGGACAGGGGAGGATGAAGCCCCAGCATTTT
TRBJ2-6 | - | TRBV5-1 | - | CASSLHTGTGANVLTF | TGCGCCAGCAGCCTGCATACAGGTACCGGGGCCAACGTCCTGACTTTC
TRBJ2-7 | - | TRBV3-1/TRBV3-2 | - | CASGSPPRDEQYF | TGTGCCAGCGGATCGCCCCCGAGGGACGAGCAGTACTTC
TRBJ1-2 | - | TRBV7-2 | TRBD1 | CASSATGQYGYTF | TGTGCCAGCAGCGCTACGGGACAGTATGGCTACACCTTC
TRBJ2-7 | - | TRBV5-6 | - | CASSLRDTMDEQYF | TGTGCCAGCAGCTTGAGGGACACCATGGACGAGCAGTACTTC
TRBJ2-7 | - | TRBV2 | TRBD1 | CASSGTGAEQYF | TGTGCCAGCAGTGGGACAGGGGCCGAGCAGTACTTC
TRBJ2-2 | - | TRBV4-1 | TRBD2 | CASGRDTGELFF | TGCGCCAGCGGGAGGGACACCGGGGAGCTGTTTTTT
TRBJ1-3 | - | TRBV18 | TRBD1 | CASSSDRVSGNTIYF | TGTGCCAGCTCGTCCGACAGGGTCTCTGGAAACACCATATATTTT
TRBJ1-4 | - | TRBV18 | TRBD1 | CASSQGRGPNEKLFF | TGTGCCAGCTCACAGGGAAGGGGGCCTAATGAAAAACTGTTTTTT
TRBJ1-1 | - | TRBV15 | - | CATSSPYPRDTEAFF | TGTGCCACCAGCAGTCCCTATCCGAGGGACACTGAAGCTTTCTTT
TRBJ1-6 | - | TRBV5-1 | - | CASSLVATDSPLHF | TGCGCCAGCAGCTTGGTGGCTACGGATTCACCCCTCCACTTT
TRBJ2-2 | - | TRBV27 | TRBD1 | CASSFRRDRVNTGELFF | TGTGCCAGCAGTTTCCGCCGGGACAGGGTCAACACCGGGGAGCTGTTTTTT
TRBJ1-5 | few | TRBV3-1/TRBV3-2 | - | CASSQTGQHQPQHF | TGTGCCAGCAGCCAGACGGGACAACATCAGCCCCAGCATTTT
TRBJ1-6 | - | TRBV12-3/TRBV12-4 | - | CASSLGGGSPLHF | TGTGCCAGCAGTTTAGGGGGAGGCTCACCCCTCCACTTT
TRBJ1-3 | - | TRBV6-1 | - | CASSEVKLSSGNTIYF | TGTGCCAGCAGTGAAGTTAAATTAAGCTCTGGAAACACCATATATTTT
TRBJ1-1 | - | TRBV7-2 | TRBD1 | CASSPHDRGNTEAFF | TGTGCCAGCAGCCCACATGACAGGGGGAACACTGAAGCTTTCTTT
TRBJ2-3 | - | TRBV24-1 | TRBD1 | CATSDPPGTGGTDTQYF | TGTGCCACCAGTGATCCGCCCGGGACAGGGGGCACAGATACGCAGTATTTT
TRBJ2-3 | few | TRBV7-2 | - | CASSPPGTQYF | TGTGCCAGCAGCCCCCCGGGCACGCAGTATTTT
TRBJ2-6 | - | TRBV7-9 | - | CASSLIKTGANVLTF | TGTGCCAGCAGCTTAATCAAGACTGGGGCCAACGTCCTGACTTTC
TRBJ2-1 | - | TRBV6-6 | TRBD1 | CASRAGTAPSNEQFF | TGTGCCAGCCGAGCAGGGACAGCCCCTTCCAATGAGCAGTTCTTC